One sample yielded the 15 T cell receptor beta chains listed below, sequenced in a study of blood T cells in healthy people across ages. Alongside a J-beta primer mix, a sample-barcoded 5' primer served in a second PCR lasting roughly 6 to 12 cycles. TCRdb fed the 5' RACE reads into MiXCR, producing one record per CDR3 protein. The sample includes around 990,000 distinct CDR3 sequences, 35% to 45% of them seen just once. Specimen: blood. The receptors here all came from a man aged 18 to 35 in good health.

This clonotype was seen only a few times. V is TRBV9 and J is TRBJ2-3; D may be TRBD2 (6 bases). Germline CDR1 SGDLS, CDR2 YYNGEE. This CDR3 is 21 amino acids long. V lost 6 bases, J lost 2 bases, and 34 bases lay in between. The CDR3 DNA is TGTGCCAGCACCCCGTGGGGCAGCTCATCACCGGGACTTGGGACCACAGATACGCAGTATTTT. It translates to CASTPWGSSSPGLGTTDTQYF.

The rearrangement joins TRBV5-1 to TRBJ2-1; 7 positions agree with TRBD2. There are 15 residues in the CDR3. CDR1 and CDR2 from the germline V gene are SGHRS and YFSETQ. Trimming took 2 bases from V and 5 from J; bases not matched to a gene: 7. CDR3 DNA: TGCGCCAGCAGCTTCCAGCCGGGACTACACAATGAGCAGTTCTTC. Amino acid sequence: CASSFQPGLHNEQFF.

The genes are TRBV12-3 or TRBV12-4 and TRBJ2-1; the match to TRBD1 covers 7 bases. The CDR3 extends over 14 amino acids. V trimming: 10 bases; J trimming: 1 base; junction bases outside the gene matches: 7. The CDR3 spells CANTRDRSYNEQFF. In DNA form, the CDR3 reads TGTGCCAACACCCGGGACAGATCCTACAATGAGCAGTTCTTC.

This clonotype appeared a few times. The chain joins TRBV20-1 to TRBJ2-1, with TRBD2 matching over 7 bases. The CDR3 loop spans 16 amino acids. The V and J ends lost 5 bases and 0 bases, in that order; junction bases with no gene match: 10. Germline V CDR1 and CDR2: DFQATT, SNEGSKA (reference sequence). CDR3 region: CSAGGLLATSYNEQFF. The CDR3 region has the DNA TGCAGTGCTGGGGGTTTACTAGCGACCTCCTACAATGAGCAGTTCTTC.

The chain recombines TRBV7-2 with TRBJ1-2, with TRBD1 matching 7 bases. The V and J ends lost 2 bases and 7 bases, in that order; junction bases with no gene match: 10. Germline assignment: CDR1 SGHTA and CDR2 FQGNSA. CDR3 size: 15 residues. This CDR3 reads CASSLRGTAVGGYTF. The CDR3 region has the DNA TGTGCCAGCAGCTTAAGGGGGACAGCTGTCGGTGGCTACACCTTC.

This clonotype was seen only a few times. V usage is TRBV12-3 or TRBV12-4 and J usage is TRBJ2-2; 10 bases are a match to TRBD2. Unmatched junction bases numbered 5, after V lost 5 bases and J lost 2 bases. This CDR3 has 16 amino acids. CDR3 nucleotides: TGTGCCAGCAGTCCCTCTAGCGGGGGCAACACCGGGGAGCTGTTTTTT. This translates into CASSPSSGGNTGELFF.

The chain recombines TRBV12-3 or TRBV12-4 with TRBJ2-1, with D perhaps assigned TRBD1 or TRBD2 (5 bases each). The CDR3 is 14 amino acids. The ends were cut back, 7 bases at V and 2 bases at J, with 12 bases in the middle. The CDR3 DNA reads as TGTGCCAGCATTCCGGGGCTGGCCTACAATGAGCAGTTCTTC. Encoded protein: CASIPGLAYNEQFF.

This clonotype occurred many times. V and J are TRBV27 and TRBJ1-5; D is unresolved. The CDR3 sequence is 11 residues long. Per the germline V gene, CDR1 is MNHEY and CDR2 is SMNVEV (reference sequence). V dropped 9 bases and J dropped 3 bases, with 6 bases sitting between them. CDR3 DNA sequence: TGTGCCAGTGGATACAATCAGCCCCAGCATTTT. Translation: CASGYNQPQHF.

In its sample, this clonotype was seen a few times. The V call is TRBV7-2, the J call TRBJ1-1; D is perhaps TRBD1 (6 bases). CDR3 length: 19 amino acids. In germline, CDR1 is SGHTA, CDR2 FQGNSA. V was shortened by 1 base and J by 1 base, with 22 bases between the two germline ends. The chain's CDR3 is CASSLDSVGAGWRNTEAFF. DNA for the CDR3: TGTGCCAGCAGCTTAGATAGTGTGGGGGCGGGATGGAGGAACACTGAAGCTTTCTTT. Full variable domain (rest looked up from reference TRBV7-2 and TRBJ1-1): GAGVSQSPSNKVTEKGKDVELRCDPISGHTALYWYRQSLGQGLEFLIYFQGNSAPDKSGLPSDRFSAERTGGSVSTLTIQRTQQEDSAVYLCASSLDSVGAGWRNTEAFFGQGTRLTVV.

V and J are TRBV20-1 and TRBJ2-1, with TRBD1 matching over 8 bases. V shed 4 bases, J shed 2 bases, and the junction held 7 bases outside the gene matches. CDR1 and CDR2 (germline): DFQATT, SNEGSKA (reference sequence). The CDR3 sequence is 15 residues long. CDR3 in amino acids: CSANNRDRTYNEQFF. The CDR3 DNA reads TGCAGTGCTAACAACCGGGACAGGACCTACAATGAGCAGTTCTTC.

The chain uses TRBV4-3 and TRBJ1-5; a weak D match, TRBD1 (6 bases). Germline V gene lookup returns CDR1 LGHNA and CDR2 YSLEER. The ends were cut back, 4 bases at V and 5 bases at J, with 12 bases in the middle. This CDR3 is 14 amino acids long. The CDR3 here is CASSRDRSHQPQHF. CDR3 sequence (DNA): TGCGCCAGCAGCCGCGACAGGTCGCATCAGCCCCAGCATTTT.

This clonotype was detected only once. The chain links TRBV2 to TRBJ1-1; D is uncertain. V dropped 10 bases and J dropped 4 bases, with 16 bases sitting between them. CDR3 length: 13 amino acids. Germline-derived CDR1 and CDR2 are SNHLY and FYNNEI. CDR3 loop: CATRLGSATEAFF. Here the CDR3 DNA reads TGTGCCACTAGACTGGGAAGCGCCACTGAAGCTTTCTTT.

V is TRBV29-1 and J is TRBJ2-5; maybe TRBD1 (5 bases). V gave up 4 bases and J gave up 1 base, with 16 bases separating them. The CDR3 runs to 15 residues. Germline assignment: CDR1 SQVTM and CDR2 ANQGSEA. CDR3 in amino acids: CSVGFRVRVQETQYF. The CDR3 DNA follows: TGCAGCGTTGGATTCCGAGTCAGGGTCCAAGAGACCCAGTACTTC.

With regard to this clonotype: An end of the junction differs from the germline gene, which may be a read error. The rearrangement uses TRBV7-2 and TRBJ2-5, with D unresolved. This CDR3 has 11 residues. Germline V gives CDR1 SGHTA, CDR2 FQGNSA. The CDR3: CASSSQETRYF. The DNA for the CDR3 is TGTGCCAGCAGCTCTCAAGAGACCCGGTACTTC.

This chain links TRBV5-1 with TRBJ1-2; maybe TRBD1 (5 bases). The V gene lost 4 bases and the J gene lost 3 bases, with 10 bases spanning the gap. The CDR3 covers 13 residues. Looked up from germline, CDR1 is SGHRS and CDR2 is YFSETQ. The CDR3 DNA sequence: TGCGCCAGCAGCAACGACAGCTACTATGGCTACACCTTC. Amino acid sequence: CASSNDSYYGYTF.